These T cell receptor beta chains were read from a single sample in a study of cytomegalovirus exposure and HLA in healthy donors. Produced via immunoSEQ multiplex PCR; TCRdb's table is partial and in-frame only. There are approximately 100,000 clones in the sample; more than 60% occur only once, and 16% lies in the top ten. The sample taken for sequencing was PBMCs. These receptors came from a man aged 55-75 years in good health and CMV-seropositive. CDR3s include the opening cysteine and the closing phenylalanine or tryptophan. Fields, in order: clone size, CDR3 length, J gene, D gene, V gene, CDR3 protein, CDR3 DNA. D genes are given only for firm matches. Rows may omit the clone size; those that give it use once, few, many or a size class.

abundance: .
len: 16
j_gene: TRBJ2-7
d_gene: TRBD2
v_gene: TRBV5-1
CDR3aa: CASSWGLAGGSYEQYF
CDR3nt: TGCGCCAGCAGCTGGGGACTAGCGGGGGGCTCCTACGAGCAGTACTTC

abundance: .
len: 13
j_gene: TRBJ2-3
d_gene: .
v_gene: TRBV28
CDR3aa: CASSPRLTDTQYF
CDR3nt: TGTGCCAGCAGTCCGCGGCTAACAGATACGCAGTATTTT

abundance: .
len: 15
j_gene: TRBJ2-1
d_gene: TRBD2
v_gene: TRBV5-4
CDR3aa: CASSLSSGGANEQFF
CDR3nt: TGTGCCAGCAGCTTATCTAGCGGGGGGGCCAATGAGCAGTTCTTC

abundance: .
len: 15
j_gene: TRBJ2-2
d_gene: TRBD2
v_gene: TRBV4-3
CDR3aa: CASSQVAGGTGELFF
CDR3nt: TGCGCCAGCAGCCAAGTAGCGGGGGGCACCGGGGAGCTGTTTTTT

abundance: .
len: 14
j_gene: TRBJ1-1
d_gene: TRBD1
v_gene: TRBV7-8
CDR3aa: CASSYRTGDTEAFF
CDR3nt: TGTGCCAGCAGCTACCGCACAGGGGACACTGAAGCTTTCTTT

abundance: .
len: 15
j_gene: TRBJ1-5
d_gene: TRBD1
v_gene: TRBV19
CDR3aa: CASSMQGDSNQPQHF
CDR3nt: TGTGCCAGTAGTATGCAGGGGGATAGCAATCAGCCCCAGCATTTT

abundance: .
len: 16
j_gene: TRBJ1-6
d_gene: .
v_gene: TRBV5-6
CDR3aa: CASSLGHPYYNSPLHF
CDR3nt: TGTGCCAGCAGCTTGGGACATCCTTACTATAATTCACCCCTCCACTTT

abundance: .
len: 15
j_gene: TRBJ2-7
d_gene: TRBD1
v_gene: TRBV6-5
CDR3aa: CASSMGQVRTYEQYF
CDR3nt: TGTGCCAGCAGCATGGGACAGGTCCGGACCTACGAGCAGTACTTC

abundance: .
len: 11
j_gene: TRBJ2-3
d_gene: .
v_gene: TRBV7-9
CDR3aa: CSVWATDTQYF
CDR3nt: TGTTCCGTTTGGGCCACAGATACGCAGTATTTT

abundance: .
len: 17
j_gene: TRBJ2-2
d_gene: TRBD1
v_gene: TRBV7-3
CDR3aa: CASSRSRTGSYTGELFF
CDR3nt: TGTGCCAGCAGCCGTAGTAGGACAGGGAGTTACACCGGGGAGCTGTTTTTT

abundance: .
len: 15
j_gene: TRBJ1-3
d_gene: .
v_gene: TRBV5-4
CDR3aa: CASSLEGPSGNTIYF
CDR3nt: TGTGCCAGCAGCTTGGAGGGGCCCTCTGGAAACACCATATATTTT

abundance: once
len: 13
j_gene: TRBJ1-6
d_gene: .
v_gene: TRBV11-2
CDR3aa: CASALGPDSPLHF
CDR3nt: TGTGCCAGCGCTTTGGGGCCAGATTCACCCCTCCACTTT

abundance: .
len: 17
j_gene: TRBJ2-3
d_gene: TRBD1
v_gene: TRBV5-1
CDR3aa: CASSLGNTGAGTDTQYF
CDR3nt: TGCGCCAGCAGCTTGGGCAACACAGGGGCGGGCACAGATACGCAGTATTTT

abundance: .
len: 15
j_gene: TRBJ2-7
d_gene: .
v_gene: TRBV4-1
CDR3aa: CASRVGSGLGDEQYF
CDR3nt: TGCGCCAGCAGAGTTGGTAGCGGCCTTGGGGACGAGCAGTACTTC

abundance: .
len: 17
j_gene: TRBJ2-7
d_gene: TRBD2
v_gene: TRBV7-6
CDR3aa: CASSLAGAGGLWNEQYF
CDR3nt: TGTGCCAGCAGCTTAGCTGGGGCGGGGGGGCTCTGGAACGAGCAGTACTTC

abundance: .
len: 14
j_gene: TRBJ2-2
d_gene: .
v_gene: TRBV30
CDR3aa: CAWSRDIGTGELFF
CDR3nt: TGTGCCTGGAGCCGGGACATAGGGACCGGGGAGCTGTTTTTT

abundance: .
len: 14
j_gene: TRBJ1-2
d_gene: TRBD1
v_gene: TRBV7-6
CDR3aa: CASSPDQGEFGYTF
CDR3nt: TGTGCCAGCAGCCCTGATCAGGGGGAGTTCGGCTACACCTTC

abundance: .
len: 13
j_gene: TRBJ2-3
d_gene: .
v_gene: TRBV28
CDR3aa: CASSLGGADTQYF
CDR3nt: TGTGCCAGCAGTTTGGGGGGTGCAGATACGCAGTATTTT

abundance: .
len: 12
j_gene: TRBJ1-6
d_gene: .
v_gene: TRBV7-7
CDR3aa: CASSPDSSPLHF
CDR3nt: TGTGCTAGCAGCCCCGACAGTTCACCCCTCCACTTT

abundance: .
len: 19
j_gene: TRBJ1-1
d_gene: TRBD1
v_gene: TRBV4-1
CDR3aa: CASSHPDRGTLPMNTEAFF
CDR3nt: TGCGCCAGCAGCCACCCCGACAGGGGTACGTTACCCATGAACACTGAAGCTTTCTTT